The source of this T cell receptor (beta chain) is a study of OX40 agonist ivuxolimab in advanced cancers. Overall study context: Patients with hepatocellular carcinoma, melanoma, renal cell or head and neck cancer made up the dose-escalation patients.

Findings and limits, study-wide: CD4+ and CD8+ T cells in blood underwent clonal expansion by week 6 at 0.1 to 3.0 mg/kg. The study found that CD8+ T cells averaged more expanded clones than CD4+.

The germline gives CDR1 MNHNS, CDR2 SASEGT. The length of the CDR3 is 13 residues. Trimming shortened V by 5 bases and J by 6 bases, and 13 bases separated the two germline ends. Patients were excluded for autoimmune disease history or systemic immunosuppression. As regards this clone: No antigen is known for it.

Profiling relied on immunoSEQ multiplex PCR, and the TCRdb table lists in-frame clones only, not all of them. The sample records about 54,000 clones, about nine tenths being singletons. The source is an adult with an advanced solid tumor such as melanoma, head and neck, liver or kidney cancer. Specimen: CD4+ or CD8+ T cells sorted from blood, collected in a trial of the OX40 agonist ivuxolimab. The V call is TRBV6-1, the J call TRBJ1-2; maybe TRBD1 (6 bases). CDR3 nucleotide sequence: TGTGCCAGCAGTTTCTTCGGGGGCGATGGCTACACCTTC. Amino acids: CASSFFGGDGYTF.